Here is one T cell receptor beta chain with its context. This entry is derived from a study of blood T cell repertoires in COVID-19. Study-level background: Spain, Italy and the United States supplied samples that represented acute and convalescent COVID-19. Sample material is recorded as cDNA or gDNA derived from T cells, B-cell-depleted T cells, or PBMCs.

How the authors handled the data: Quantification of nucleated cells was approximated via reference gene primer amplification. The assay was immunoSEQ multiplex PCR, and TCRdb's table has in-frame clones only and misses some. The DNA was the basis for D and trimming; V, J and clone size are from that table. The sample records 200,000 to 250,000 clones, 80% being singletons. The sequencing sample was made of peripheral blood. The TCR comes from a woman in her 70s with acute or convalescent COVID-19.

Here the CDR3 DNA reads TGTGCCAGCAGCTTGGGGAGGACGGGAGAAAAACTGTTTTTT. It translates to CASSLGRTGEKLFF. The chain uses TRBV5-4 and TRBJ1-4; D not resolved. The V gene lost 0 bases and the J gene lost 8 bases, with 11 bases spanning the gap. The V gene's germline CDR1 is SGHNT and CDR2 YYREEE (reference sequence). There are 14 residues in the CDR3.